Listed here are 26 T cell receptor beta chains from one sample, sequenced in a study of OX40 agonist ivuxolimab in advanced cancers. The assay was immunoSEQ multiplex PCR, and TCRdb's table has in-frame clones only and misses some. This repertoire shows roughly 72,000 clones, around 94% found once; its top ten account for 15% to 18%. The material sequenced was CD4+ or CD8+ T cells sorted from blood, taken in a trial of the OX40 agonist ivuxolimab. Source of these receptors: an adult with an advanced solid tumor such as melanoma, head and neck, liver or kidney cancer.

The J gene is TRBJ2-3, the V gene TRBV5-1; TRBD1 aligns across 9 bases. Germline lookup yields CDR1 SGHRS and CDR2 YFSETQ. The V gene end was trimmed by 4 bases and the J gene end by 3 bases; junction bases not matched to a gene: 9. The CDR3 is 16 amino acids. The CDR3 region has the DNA TGCGCCAGCAGCCTAGACAGGGGGAAGGGGACAGATACGCAGTATTTT. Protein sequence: CASSLDRGKGTDTQYF.

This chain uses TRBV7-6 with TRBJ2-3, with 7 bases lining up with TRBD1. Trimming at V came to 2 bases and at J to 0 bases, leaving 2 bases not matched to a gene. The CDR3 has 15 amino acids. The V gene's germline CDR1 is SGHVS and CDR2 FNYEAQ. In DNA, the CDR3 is TGTGCCAGCAGCTTAAGGGGGCCTAGCACAGATACGCAGTATTTT. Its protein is CASSLRGPSTDTQYF. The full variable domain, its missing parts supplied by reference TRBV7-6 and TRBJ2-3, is GAGVSQSPRYKVTKRGQDVALRCDPISGHVSLYWYRQALGQGPEFLTYFNYEAQQDKSGLPNDRFSAERPEGSISTLTIQRTEQRDSAMYRCASSLRGPSTDTQYFGPGTRLTVL.

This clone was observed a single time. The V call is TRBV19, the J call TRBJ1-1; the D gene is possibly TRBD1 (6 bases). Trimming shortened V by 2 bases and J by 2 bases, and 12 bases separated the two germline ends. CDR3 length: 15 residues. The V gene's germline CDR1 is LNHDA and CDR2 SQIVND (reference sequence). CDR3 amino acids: CASSIWAGVNTEAFF. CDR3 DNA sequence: TGTGCCAGTAGTATATGGGCAGGGGTAAACACTGAAGCTTTCTTT.

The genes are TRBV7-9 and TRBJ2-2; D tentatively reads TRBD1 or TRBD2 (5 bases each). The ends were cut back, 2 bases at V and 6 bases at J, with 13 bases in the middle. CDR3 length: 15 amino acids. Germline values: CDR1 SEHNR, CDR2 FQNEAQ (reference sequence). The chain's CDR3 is CASSLSVRDAGELFF. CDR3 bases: TGTGCCAGCAGCTTATCGGTCAGGGACGCCGGGGAGCTGTTTTTT.

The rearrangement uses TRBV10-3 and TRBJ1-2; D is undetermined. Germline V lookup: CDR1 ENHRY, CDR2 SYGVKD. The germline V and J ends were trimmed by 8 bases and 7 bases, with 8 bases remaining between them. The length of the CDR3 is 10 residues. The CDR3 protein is CAIPTLGYTF. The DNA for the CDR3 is TGTGCCATCCCCACTCTTGGCTACACCTTC.

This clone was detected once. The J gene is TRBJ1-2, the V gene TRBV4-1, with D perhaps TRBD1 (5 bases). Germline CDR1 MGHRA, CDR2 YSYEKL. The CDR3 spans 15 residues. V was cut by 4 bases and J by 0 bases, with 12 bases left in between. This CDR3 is CASSPQGSSNYGYTF. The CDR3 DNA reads TGCGCCAGCAGCCCTCAGGGATCCTCTAACTATGGCTACACCTTC.

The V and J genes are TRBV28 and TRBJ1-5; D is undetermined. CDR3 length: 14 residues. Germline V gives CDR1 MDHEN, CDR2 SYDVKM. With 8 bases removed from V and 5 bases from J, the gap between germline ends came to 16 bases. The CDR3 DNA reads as TGTGCCAGCTGCCCGAATGGGGTCCATCAGCCCCAGCATTTT. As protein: CASCPNGVHQPQHF. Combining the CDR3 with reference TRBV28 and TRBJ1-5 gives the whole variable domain DVKVTQSSRYLVKRTGEKVFLECVQDMDHENMFWYRQDPGLGLRLIYFSYDVKMKEKGDIPEGYSVSREKKERFSLILESASTNQTSMYLCASCPNGVHQPQHFGDGTRLSIL.

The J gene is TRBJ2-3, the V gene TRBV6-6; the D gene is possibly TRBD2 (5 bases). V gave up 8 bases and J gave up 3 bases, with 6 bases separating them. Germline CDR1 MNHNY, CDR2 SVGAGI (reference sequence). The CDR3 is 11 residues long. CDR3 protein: CASGRTDTQYF. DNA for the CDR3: TGTGCCAGCGGGAGAACAGATACGCAGTATTTT.

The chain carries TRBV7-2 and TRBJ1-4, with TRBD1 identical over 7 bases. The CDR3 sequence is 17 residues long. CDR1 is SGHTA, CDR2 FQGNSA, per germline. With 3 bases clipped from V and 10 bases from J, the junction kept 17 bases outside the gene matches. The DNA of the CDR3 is TGTGCCAGCAGCTTGCCGGAAACAGGGGCCCTGAGAGGAAAACTGTTTTTT. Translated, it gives CASSLPETGALRGKLFF.

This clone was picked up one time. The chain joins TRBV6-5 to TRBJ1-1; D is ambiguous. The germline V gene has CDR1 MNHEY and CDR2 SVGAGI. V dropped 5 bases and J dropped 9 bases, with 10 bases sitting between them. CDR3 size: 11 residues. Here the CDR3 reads CASSDGRQAFF. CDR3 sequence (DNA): TGTGCCAGCAGTGATGGGCGCCAAGCTTTCTTT.

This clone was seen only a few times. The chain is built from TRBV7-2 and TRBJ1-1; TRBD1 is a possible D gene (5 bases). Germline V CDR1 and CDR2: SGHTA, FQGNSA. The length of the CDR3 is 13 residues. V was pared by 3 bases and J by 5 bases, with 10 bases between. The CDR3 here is CASSFGGGTEAFF. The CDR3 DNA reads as TGTGCCAGCAGCTTCGGGGGAGGGACTGAAGCTTTCTTT.

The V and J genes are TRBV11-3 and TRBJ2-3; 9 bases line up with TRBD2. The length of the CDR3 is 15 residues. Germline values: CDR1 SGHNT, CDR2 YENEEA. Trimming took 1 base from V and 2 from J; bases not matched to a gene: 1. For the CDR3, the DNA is TGTGCCAGCAGCTTAGGGACTAGCGACACAGATACGCAGTATTTT. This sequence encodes CASSLGTSDTDTQYF.

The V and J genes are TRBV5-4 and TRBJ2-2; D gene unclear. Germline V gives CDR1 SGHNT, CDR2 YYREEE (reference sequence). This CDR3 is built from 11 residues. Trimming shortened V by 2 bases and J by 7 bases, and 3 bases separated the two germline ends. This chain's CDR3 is CASSFNGELFF. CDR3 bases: TGTGCCAGCAGCTTTAACGGGGAGCTGTTTTTT.

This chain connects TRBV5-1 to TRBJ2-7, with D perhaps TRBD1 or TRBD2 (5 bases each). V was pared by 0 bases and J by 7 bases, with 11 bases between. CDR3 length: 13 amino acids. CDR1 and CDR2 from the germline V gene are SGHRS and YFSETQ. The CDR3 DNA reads TGCGCCAGCAGCTTGGGGGGGTCCAGGGAGCAGTACTTC. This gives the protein CASSLGGSREQYF.

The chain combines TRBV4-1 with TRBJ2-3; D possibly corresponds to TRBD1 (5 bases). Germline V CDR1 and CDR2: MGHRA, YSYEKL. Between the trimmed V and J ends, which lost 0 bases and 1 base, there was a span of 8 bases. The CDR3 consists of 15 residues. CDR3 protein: CASSQETRGTDTQYF. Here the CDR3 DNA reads TGCGCCAGCAGCCAAGAAACCAGGGGCACAGATACGCAGTATTTT.

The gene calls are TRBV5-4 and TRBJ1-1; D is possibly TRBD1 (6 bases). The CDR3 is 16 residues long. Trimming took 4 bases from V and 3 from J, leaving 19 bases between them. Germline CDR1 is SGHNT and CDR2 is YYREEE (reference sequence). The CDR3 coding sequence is TGTGCCAGCAGCGCTGGACAGATCGTAAAGGACACTGAAGCTTTCTTT. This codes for CASSAGQIVKDTEAFF. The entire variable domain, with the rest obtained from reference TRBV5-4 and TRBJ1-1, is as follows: ETGVTQSPTHLIKTRGQQVTLRCSSQSGHNTVSWYQQALGQGPQFIFQYYREEENGRGNFPPRFSGLQFPNYSSELNVNALELDDSALYLCASSAGQIVKDTEAFFGQGTRLTVV.

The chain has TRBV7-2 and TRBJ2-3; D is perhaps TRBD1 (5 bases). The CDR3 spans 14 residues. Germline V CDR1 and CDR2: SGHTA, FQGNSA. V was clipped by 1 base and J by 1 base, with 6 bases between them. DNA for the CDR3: TGTGCCAGCAGCTTAGAACAGGGCACAGATACGCAGTATTTT. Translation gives CASSLEQGTDTQYF.

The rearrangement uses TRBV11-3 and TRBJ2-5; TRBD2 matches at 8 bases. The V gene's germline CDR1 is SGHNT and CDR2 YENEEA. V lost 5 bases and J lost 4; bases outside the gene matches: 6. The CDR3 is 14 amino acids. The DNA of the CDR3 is TGTGCCAGCAGCCCAGCGGGAGCCCCAGAGACCCAGTACTTC. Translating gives CASSPAGAPETQYF. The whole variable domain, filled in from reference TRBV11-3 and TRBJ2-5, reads EAGVVQSPRYKIIEKKQPVAFWCNPISGHNTLYWYLQNLGQGPELLIRYENEEAVDDSQLPKDRFSAERLKGVDSTLKIQPAELGDSAVYLCASSPAGAPETQYFGPGTRLLVL.

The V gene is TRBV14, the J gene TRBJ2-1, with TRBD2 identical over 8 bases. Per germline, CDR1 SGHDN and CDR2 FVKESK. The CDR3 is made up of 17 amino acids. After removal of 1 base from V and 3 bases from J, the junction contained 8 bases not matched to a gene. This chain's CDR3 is CASSQGPRGGYYNEQFF. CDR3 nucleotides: TGTGCCAGCAGCCAAGGTCCTCGGGGGGGCTACTACAATGAGCAGTTCTTC.

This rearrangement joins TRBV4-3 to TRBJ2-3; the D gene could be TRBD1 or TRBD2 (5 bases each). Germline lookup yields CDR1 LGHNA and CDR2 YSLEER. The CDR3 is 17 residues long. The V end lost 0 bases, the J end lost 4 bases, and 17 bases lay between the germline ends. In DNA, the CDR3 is TGCGCCAGCAGCCAAGATCCCCCAGGGACCAGCGCAGATACGCAGTATTTT. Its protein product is CASSQDPPGTSADTQYF.

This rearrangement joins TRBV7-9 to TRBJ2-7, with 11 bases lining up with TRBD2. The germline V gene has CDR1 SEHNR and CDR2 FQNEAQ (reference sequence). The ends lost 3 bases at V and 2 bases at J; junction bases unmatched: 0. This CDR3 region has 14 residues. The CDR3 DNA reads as TGTGCCAGCAGCTTGACTAGCGGGACCTACGAGCAGTACTTC. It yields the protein CASSLTSGTYEQYF.

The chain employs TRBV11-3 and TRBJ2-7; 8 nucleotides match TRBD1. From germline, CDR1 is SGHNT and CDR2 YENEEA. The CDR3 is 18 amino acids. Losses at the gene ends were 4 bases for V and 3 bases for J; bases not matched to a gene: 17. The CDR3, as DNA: TGTGCCAGCAGCTCCGCTACTCCCTCACGGACAGGGAGCTACGAGCAGTACTTC. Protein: CASSSATPSRTGSYEQYF.

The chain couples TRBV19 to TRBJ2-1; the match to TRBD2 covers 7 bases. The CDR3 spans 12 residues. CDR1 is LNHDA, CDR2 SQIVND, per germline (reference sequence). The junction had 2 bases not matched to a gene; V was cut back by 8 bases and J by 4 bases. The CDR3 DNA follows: TGTGCCAGTCGACTAGCTTACAATGAGCAGTTCTTC. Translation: CASRLAYNEQFF.

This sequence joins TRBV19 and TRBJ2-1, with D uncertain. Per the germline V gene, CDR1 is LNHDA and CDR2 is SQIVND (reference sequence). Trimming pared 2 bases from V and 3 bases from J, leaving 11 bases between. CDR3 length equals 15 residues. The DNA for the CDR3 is TGTGCCAGTAGTATAAAGGCGGCTATCTACAATGAGCAGTTCTTC. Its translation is CASSIKAAIYNEQFF. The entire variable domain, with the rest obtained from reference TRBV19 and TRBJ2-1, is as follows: DGGITQSPKYLFRKEGQNVTLSCEQNLNHDAMYWYRQDPGQGLRLIYYSQIVNDFQKGDIAEGYSVSREKKESFPLTVTSAQKNPTAFYLCASSIKAAIYNEQFFGPGTRLTVL.

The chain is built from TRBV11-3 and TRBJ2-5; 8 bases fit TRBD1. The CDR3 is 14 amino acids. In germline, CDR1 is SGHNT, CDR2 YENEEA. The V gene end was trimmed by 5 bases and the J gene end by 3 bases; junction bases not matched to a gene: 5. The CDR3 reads CASSVQGEEETQYF. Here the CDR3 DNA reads TGTGCCAGCAGCGTACAGGGGGAGGAAGAGACCCAGTACTTC.

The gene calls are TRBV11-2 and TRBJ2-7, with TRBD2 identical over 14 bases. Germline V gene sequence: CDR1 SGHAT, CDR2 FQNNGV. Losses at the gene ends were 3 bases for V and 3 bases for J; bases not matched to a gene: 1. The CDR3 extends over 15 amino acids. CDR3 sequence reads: CASSFGTSGSYEQYF. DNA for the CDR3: TGTGCCAGCAGCTTCGGGACTAGCGGGAGCTACGAGCAGTACTTC. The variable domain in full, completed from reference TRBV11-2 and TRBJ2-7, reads EAGVAQSPRYKIIEKRQSVAFWCNPISGHATLYWYQQILGQGPKLLIQFQNNGVVDDSQLPKDRFSAERLKGVDSTLKIQPAKLEDSAVYLCASSFGTSGSYEQYFGPGTRLTVT.